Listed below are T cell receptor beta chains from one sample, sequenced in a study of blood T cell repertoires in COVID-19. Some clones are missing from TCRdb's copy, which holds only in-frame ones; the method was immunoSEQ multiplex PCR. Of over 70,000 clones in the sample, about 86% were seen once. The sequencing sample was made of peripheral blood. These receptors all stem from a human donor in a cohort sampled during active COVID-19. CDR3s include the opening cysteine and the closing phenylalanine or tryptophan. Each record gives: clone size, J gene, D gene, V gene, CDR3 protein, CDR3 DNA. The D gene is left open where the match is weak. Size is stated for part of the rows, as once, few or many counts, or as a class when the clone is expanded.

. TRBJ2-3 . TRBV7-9 CASTLKGRGETTDTQYF TGTGCCAGCACTCTTAAAGGGCGCGGGGAGACCACAGATACGCAGTATTTT
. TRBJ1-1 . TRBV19 CASSIFVGNWDTEAFF TGTGCCAGTAGTATCTTTGTCGGGAACTGGGACACTGAAGCTTTCTTT
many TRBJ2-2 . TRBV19 CASSKPGSSNTGELFF TGTGCCAGTAGTAAGCCAGGTAGTTCGAACACCGGGGAGCTGTTTTTT
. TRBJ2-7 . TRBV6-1 CASSEDSPSNSYEQYF TGTGCCAGCAGTGAGGACAGTCCCTCCAATTCCTACGAGCAGTACTTC
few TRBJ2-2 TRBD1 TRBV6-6 CASSLGQGNTGELFF TGTGCCAGCAGCCTAGGACAGGGTAACACCGGGGAGCTGTTTTTT
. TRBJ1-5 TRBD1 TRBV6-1 CASSDPQGAVSNQPQHF TGTGCCAGCAGTGATCCTCAGGGGGCGGTGAGCAATCAGCCCCAGCATTTT
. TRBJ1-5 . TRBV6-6 CASSQAPEGSPQHF TGTGCCAGCAGCCAGGCGCCCGAAGGCTCGCCCCAGCATTTT
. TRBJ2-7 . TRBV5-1 CASSLSGYYEQYF TGCGCCAGCAGCTTGTCGGGGTACTACGAGCAGTACTTC
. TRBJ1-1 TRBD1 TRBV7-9 CASSVRGRDSEAFF TGTGCCAGCAGCGTCAGGGGGCGCGACAGTGAAGCTTTCTTT
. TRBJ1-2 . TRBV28 CASSPFPLFYGYTF TGTGCCAGCAGCCCCTTCCCCTTATTCTATGGCTACACCTTC
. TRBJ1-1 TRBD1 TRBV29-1 CSVFPDRGAEAFF TGCAGCGTTTTTCCGGACAGGGGAGCTGAAGCTTTCTTT